A single T cell receptor (beta chain) is shown here with its context. The antigen is undetermined. Sequenced by immunoSEQ multiplex PCR; TCRdb stores in-frame clones only, minus some. The sample shows tens of thousands of clones, 90% to 95% of them seen only once. This sample was taken from a study of OX40 agonist ivuxolimab in advanced cancers. Background on the study: Patients received ivuxolimab, an intravenous treatment, every 2 weeks at 0.01 to 10 mg/kg. Cohort: approximately 79% men, mean age approximately 60, aged about 23 to 79. Treatment received earlier with anti-PD-1, anti-PD-L1 or anti-CTLA-4 agents was allowed, and approximately 40% had some. Study-level findings and limits: Near-lowest levels of clonal expansion characterized partial responders at 0.1-3.0 mg/kg.

CDR1 MNHEY and CDR2 SMNVEV come from the germline V gene (reference sequence). The CDR3 sequence is 15 residues long. With 6 bases clipped from V and 8 bases from J, the junction kept 12 bases outside the gene matches. The sequence derives from an adult with an advanced solid tumor such as melanoma, head and neck, liver or kidney cancer. This specimen was CD4+ or CD8+ T cells sorted from blood, taken in a trial of the OX40 agonist ivuxolimab. The chain recombines TRBV27 with TRBJ2-1; TRBD1 aligns across 8 bases. CDR3: CASRLDRGQLDEQFF. In nucleotides, the CDR3 is TGTGCCAGCAGACTTGACAGGGGACAATTGGATGAGCAGTTCTTC.